What follows are 3 T cell receptor beta chains derived from one specimen sequenced in a study of T cells in Graves' hyperthyroidism and ophthalmopathy. Amplification of TCR beta CDR3 regions was performed using RNA transcripts as template. A set of HTBI primers served as the primers for a first-round RT-PCR of the TCR CDR3. MiXCR, applied by TCRdb to the multiplex PCR reads, yields one record per CDR3 protein. The table shows about 110,000 distinct CDR3 sequences, with 15% to 20% occurring only once. The sequencing sample was made of blood. The source is a woman aged 45 to 65 with Graves' hyperthyroidism.

This clonotype was recorded at least ten times. The chain has TRBV6-1 and TRBJ2-1, with 7 bases that match TRBD1. V gave up 6 bases and J gave up 9 bases; unmatched junction bases: 5. The CDR3 has 12 residues. In germline, CDR1 is MNHNS, CDR2 SASEGT. The CDR3 nucleotides read TGTGCCAGCAGGCGGACAGGCGGTGAGCAGTTCTTC. This encodes CASRRTGGEQFF.

The chain has TRBV3-1 and TRBJ1-1; tentatively, D is TRBD1 (6 bases). The germline V gene encodes CDR1 LGHDT and CDR2 YNNKEL (reference sequence). Trimming took 4 bases from V and 1 from J, leaving 16 bases between them. This CDR3 is 16 amino acids long. The CDR3 sequence: CASSRRPRDTNTEAFF. The CDR3 bases are TGTGCCAGCAGCCGCAGGCCCCGGGACACGAACACTGAAGCTTTCTTT.

This clonotype was seen at least ten times. The chain joins TRBV29-1 to TRBJ1-1; TRBD1 agrees at 7 bases. CDR1 SQVTM and CDR2 ANQGSEA come from the germline V gene. This CDR3 has 13 amino acids. Trimming at V came to 3 bases and at J to 4 bases, leaving 5 bases not matched to a gene. The CDR3 bases are TGCAGCGTTGATGTCGGGACAGCCACTGAAGCTTTCTTT. Translation gives CSVDVGTATEAFF.